Each of the 2 T cell receptor beta chains below was sequenced from the same sample in a study of blood T cell repertoires in COVID-19. Profiling relied on immunoSEQ multiplex PCR, and the TCRdb table lists in-frame clones only, not all of them. There are under 20,000 clones in the sample; approximately 95% occur only once, and roughly 3.9% lies in the top ten. The sequenced material came from peripheral blood. These receptors were obtained from a woman aged 45-65 years with active COVID-19.

This chain links TRBV5-1 with TRBJ2-7; no clear D. Germline lookup yields CDR1 SGHRS and CDR2 YFSETQ. The CDR3 sequence is 13 residues long. Trimming left V 0 bases short and J 6 bases short, with 10 bases between. This CDR3 is CASSLVESREQYF. CDR3 nucleotide sequence: TGCGCCAGCAGCTTGGTAGAATCTCGCGAGCAGTACTTC.

This clone was detected a few times. Written as DNA, the CDR3 is TGCGCCAGCAGCCAGACAGGGATCTCTGGAAACACCATATATTTT. Protein: CASSQTGISGNTIYF. J is TRBJ1-3 and V is TRBV4-1; TRBD1 agrees at 7 bases. V gave up 3 bases and J gave up 0 bases; unmatched junction bases: 2. The CDR3 consists of 15 residues. The germline V gene has CDR1 MGHRA and CDR2 YSYEKL.